This T cell receptor beta chain stems from a study of T cells after yellow fever vaccination. Whole-study findings and limits: The secondary T-cell response peaked on day 5, not day 15, but was weaker. Most primary-vaccination clones reappeared after the booster (96% CD4, 88% CD8). High-abundance clonotypes from the bulk population could contaminate FACS-sorted repertoires.

Germline CDR1 and CDR2: MNHEY and SMNVEV (reference sequence). The CDR3 consists of 14 residues. V was cut by 6 bases and J by 3 bases, with 15 bases left in between. 5'RACE template switching produced TCR cDNA carrying a universal primer site and UMIs. Using its own MiXCR run on the 5' RACE reads, TCRdb lists one record per CDR3 protein. The table lists under 200,000 distinct CDR3 sequences, approximately 11% of them singletons. This clonotype was counted a few times. Its antigen is undetermined. The starting material was CD8+ T cells sorted from PBMCs, obtained 15 days after the yellow fever booster vaccination. This sequence originates from a young man who received the YFV17D yellow fever vaccine. The J gene is TRBJ2-7, the V gene TRBV27; possibly TRBD1 for D (6 bases). The CDR3: CASRQGVRDYEQYF. The CDR3 DNA follows: TGTGCCAGCAGACAGGGTGTAAGGGACTACGAGCAGTACTTC.